The 25 T cell receptor beta chains below were found in one sample sequenced in a study of graft-versus-host responses after intestinal transplantation. The data were produced by immunoSEQ multiplex PCR, yet TCRdb's version contains in-frame clones alone and is incomplete. The data show roughly 56,000 clones, with under 95% seen just once and 2.7% held by the top ten. The sequences come from PBMCs, collected about 120 days after intestinal transplantation. The receptors here all came from a human patient who received an intestinal transplant, so some T cells may come from the graft donor.

The V call is TRBV7-8, the J call TRBJ1-1; the D gene is possibly TRBD1 (5 bases). The V end lost 3 bases, the J end lost 6 bases, and 17 bases lay between the germline ends. The germline V gene encodes CDR1 SGHVS and CDR2 FQNEAQ. The CDR3 spans 15 residues. The CDR3 loop is CASSFTSPGVAEAFF. In nucleotides, the CDR3 is TGTGCCAGCAGCTTCACTAGTCCGGGGGTGGCTGAAGCTTTCTTT.

The CDR3 nucleotides read TGCGCCAGCAGCCCTGGGACAGGCTCCTACAATGAGCAGTTCTTC. Protein sequence: CASSPGTGSYNEQFF. The genes are TRBV5-1 and TRBJ2-1, with 8 bases lining up with TRBD1. CDR1 is SGHRS, CDR2 YFSETQ, per germline. Losses at the gene ends were 4 bases for V and 0 bases for J; bases not matched to a gene: 3. This CDR3 comprises 15 residues.

This chain links TRBV28 with TRBJ2-7, with TRBD1 matching 10 bases. The CDR3 spans 15 residues. V lost 6 bases to trimming and J lost 4 bases; unmatched junction nucleotides: 9. CDR1 and CDR2 (germline): MDHEN, SYDVKM. The CDR3 is CASSSDRGTFYEQYF. CDR3 DNA: TGTGCCAGCAGCTCGGACAGGGGGACATTTTACGAGCAGTACTTC.

The V call is TRBV28, the J call TRBJ2-2; D is uncertain. The CDR3 has 14 residues. The V gene's germline CDR1 is MDHEN and CDR2 SYDVKM. Trimming pared 6 bases from V and 0 bases from J, leaving 8 bases between. For the CDR3, the DNA is TGTGCCAGCAGACGACCCTCGAACACCGGGGAGCTGTTTTTT. Its protein product is CASRRPSNTGELFF.

To note about this clone: Compared with germline, one end of the junction differs, possibly owing to a read error. As DNA, the CDR3 is TGTGCTAGCAGCTTCGACCGGACCACCGGGGAGCTGTTTTTT. Translated: CASSFDRTTGELFF. The chain carries TRBV7-7 and TRBJ2-2; D is undetermined. Per germline, CDR1 SSHAT and CDR2 FNYEAQ (reference sequence). The CDR3 is 14 amino acids.

The chain is built from TRBV5-1 and TRBJ2-7; TRBD1 matches at 7 bases. V lost 4 bases to trimming and J lost 2 bases; unmatched junction nucleotides: 6. CDR1 is SGHRS and CDR2 is YFSETQ in the germline V gene. The CDR3 consists of 14 residues. In DNA, the CDR3 is TGCGCCAGCAGCATAACCGGGACAGCCTACGAGCAGTACTTC. It yields the protein CASSITGTAYEQYF.

The chain has TRBV19 and TRBJ2-7; the match to TRBD1 covers 10 bases. Per the germline V gene, CDR1 is LNHDA and CDR2 is SQIVND (reference sequence). The CDR3 loop spans 15 amino acids. Trimming removed 5 bases from V and 0 bases from J; junction bases left unmatched: 4. The DNA of the CDR3 is TGTGCCAGTAGTCCCGGGACAGGGGCCTCCTACGAGCAGTACTTC. This translates into CASSPGTGASYEQYF.

This clone was picked up one time. The chain joins TRBV7-3 to TRBJ2-3, with 8 positions matching TRBD2. Germline V CDR1 and CDR2: SGHTA, FQGTGA. The CDR3 is 15 amino acids. J lost 6 bases, V lost 1 base, and 6 bases had no gene match. CDR3 amino acids: CASSLKSGSADTQYF. In DNA, the CDR3 is TGTGCCAGCAGCTTAAAAAGCGGGAGTGCGGATACGCAGTATTTT.

The gene calls are TRBV6-6 and TRBJ1-1; D is unresolved. The CDR3 is 15 residues long. V lost 0 bases and J lost 5, with 13 bases in between. Looked up from germline, CDR1 is MNHNY and CDR2 is SVGAGI (reference sequence). CDR3 residues: CASSYSPRVATEAFF. CDR3 sequence (DNA): TGTGCCAGCAGTTACTCGCCGAGGGTTGCGACTGAAGCTTTCTTT.

Only one count was recorded for this clone. The rearrangement uses TRBV2 and TRBJ2-7, with 9 bases that match TRBD1. The CDR3 sequence is 14 residues long. Germline-derived CDR1 and CDR2 are SNHLY and FYNNEI. The J segment lost 0 bases and the V segment lost 5 bases, leaving 2 bases of the junction unmatched. The CDR3 coding sequence is TGTGCCAGCAGTCGACAGGGGGGCTCCTACGAGCAGTACTTC. Its protein product is CASSRQGGSYEQYF.

CDR3 amino acids: CASSQPTGTGTDTQYF. The CDR3 DNA sequence: TGTGCCAGCAGCCAGCCGACAGGGACGGGAACAGATACGCAGTATTTT. The V call is TRBV14, the J call TRBJ2-3; 7 positions match TRBD1. Germline-derived CDR1 and CDR2 are SGHDN and FVKESK. With 3 bases clipped from V and 3 bases from J, the junction kept 9 bases outside the gene matches. CDR3 length: 16 amino acids.

The chain has TRBV29-1 and TRBJ2-1; 10 bases are shared with TRBD2. The CDR3 sequence is 15 residues long. Unmatched junction bases numbered 3, after V lost 1 base and J lost 3 bases. Germline CDR1 reads SQVTM; CDR2 reads ANQGSEA. The CDR3 loop reads CSVEALAGVYNEQFF. The CDR3 DNA follows: TGCAGCGTTGAAGCGCTAGCGGGAGTCTACAATGAGCAGTTCTTC.

The chain couples TRBV2 to TRBJ1-5, with unresolved D. The length of the CDR3 is 12 residues. V lost 6 bases, J lost 6 bases, and 9 bases lay in between. Germline V gene sequence: CDR1 SNHLY, CDR2 FYNNEI. The CDR3, as DNA: TGTGCCAGCAGCCCCCCTGGTCAGCCCCAGCATTTT. It encodes CASSPPGQPQHF.

The chain joins TRBV5-1 to TRBJ1-2; D is undetermined. Germline CDR1 reads SGHRS; CDR2 reads YFSETQ. Trimming shortened V by 0 bases and J by 2 bases, and 5 bases separated the two germline ends. The CDR3 consists of 13 residues. CDR3 in DNA: TGCGCCAGCAGCTTGGGAGTGAACTATGGCTACACCTTC. Translation: CASSLGVNYGYTF.

This clone was seen more than once but under ten times. This same CDR3 is encoded by further DNA sequences in the sample. The rearrangement joins TRBV29-1 to TRBJ2-7, with 9 bases matching TRBD1. The CDR3 consists of 12 residues. V trimming: 6 bases; J trimming: 2 bases; junction bases outside the gene matches: 2. CDR1 is SQVTM and CDR2 is ANQGSEA in the germline V gene. The CDR3, as DNA: TGCAGCGTAGGGACAGGGACCTACGAGCAGTACTTC. It codes for CSVGTGTYEQYF.

The J gene is TRBJ1-1, the V gene TRBV7-6; no definite D call. CDR1 and CDR2 (germline): SGHVS, FNYEAQ. CDR3 length: 13 residues. V shed 2 bases and J shed 3 bases, with 7 bases lying between them. CDR3 in amino acids: CASSLRPDTEAFF. CDR3 nucleotide sequence: TGTGCCAGCAGCTTAAGACCCGACACTGAAGCTTTCTTT.

The J gene is TRBJ2-6, the V gene TRBV5-1; tentative D call: TRBD1 (6 bases). Deletions cut 0 bases from V and 4 bases from J, with 11 bases between. The CDR3 is 16 residues long. From germline, CDR1 is SGHRS and CDR2 YFSETQ. The CDR3 region has the DNA TGCGCCAGCAGCTTGGCCCCAGGGGTCGGGGCCAACGTCCTGACTTTC. Residues: CASSLAPGVGANVLTF. The entire variable domain, with the rest obtained from reference TRBV5-1 and TRBJ2-6, is as follows: KAGVTQTPRYLIKTRGQQVTLSCSPISGHRSVSWYQQTPGQGLQFLFEYFSETQRNKGNFPGRFSGRQFSNSRSEMNVSTLELGDSALYLCASSLAPGVGANVLTFGAGSRLTVL.

The chain links TRBV19 to TRBJ1-5; 12 bases agree with TRBD1. This CDR3 region has 16 residues. Trimming took 10 bases from V and 0 from J; bases not matched to a gene: 7. CDR1 LNHDA and CDR2 SQIVND come from the germline V gene (reference sequence). The CDR3 DNA is TGTGCCACACGGGACAGGGGGCGCGATAGCAATCAGCCCCAGCATTTT. Encoded protein: CATRDRGRDSNQPQHF.

This rearrangement joins TRBV27 to TRBJ2-3, with D perhaps matching TRBD1 or TRBD2 (5 bases each). CDR1 is MNHEY and CDR2 is SMNVEV in the germline V gene (reference sequence). The V end lost 6 bases, the J end lost 3 bases, and 16 bases lay between the germline ends. The CDR3 contains 15 residues. The CDR3 DNA is TGTGCCAGCAGCCCGAGGGGCGGTTCGACAGATACGCAGTATTTT. It encodes CASSPRGGSTDTQYF.

The chain combines TRBV19 with TRBJ1-3; 8 bases fit TRBD1. V shed 5 bases and J 0 bases; nucleotides not matched to a gene: 9. CDR1 is LNHDA, CDR2 SQIVND, per germline (reference sequence). There are 17 residues in the CDR3. CDR3 in amino acids: CASSGYRDRFSGNTIYF. CDR3 coding DNA: TGTGCCAGTAGTGGTTACCGGGACAGGTTCTCTGGAAACACCATATATTTT.

The chain joins TRBV6-1 to TRBJ2-3; 9 bases align to TRBD1. Germline V lookup: CDR1 MNHNS, CDR2 SASEGT. CDR3 length: 16 residues. V trimming: 4 bases; J trimming: 2 bases; junction bases outside the gene matches: 7. CDR3 bases: TGTGCCAGCAGTGTCACCGGGACAGGGTCCACAGATACGCAGTATTTT. It codes for CASSVTGTGSTDTQYF.

The chain couples TRBV11-3 to TRBJ1-2; D remains unclear. The V end lost 4 bases, the J end lost 4 bases, and 22 bases lay between the germline ends. CDR1 is SGHNT, CDR2 YENEEA, per germline. The CDR3 loop spans 17 amino acids. CDR3 nucleotides: TGTGCCAGCAGCTCTAGCATCAATCTCGGAAAGACCTATGGCTACACCTTC. This encodes CASSSSINLGKTYGYTF. Based on the CDR3 plus reference TRBV11-3 and TRBJ1-2, the full variable domain is EAGVVQSPRYKIIEKKQPVAFWCNPISGHNTLYWYLQNLGQGPELLIRYENEEAVDDSQLPKDRFSAERLKGVDSTLKIQPAELGDSAVYLCASSSSINLGKTYGYTFGSGTRLTVV.

The chain has TRBV28 and TRBJ1-6; the D is unclear. The CDR3 is 13 amino acids. The germline V gene encodes CDR1 MDHEN and CDR2 SYDVKM. Trimming left V 3 bases short and J 11 bases short, with 11 bases between. The CDR3 coding sequence is TGTGCCAGCAGTTTGAACGTTGTGGCACCCCTCCACTTT. Translation gives CASSLNVVAPLHF.

The chain links TRBV10-3 to TRBJ1-2; D unclear. This CDR3 spans 15 amino acids. CDR1 is ENHRY, CDR2 SYGVKD, per germline. Trimming stripped 0 bases from V and 7 bases from J, with 15 bases between. The CDR3 is CAISESGSLAFGYTF. CDR3 nucleotide sequence: TGTGCCATCAGTGAGTCGGGGAGCCTAGCCTTTGGCTACACCTTC.

V usage is TRBV7-8 and J usage is TRBJ1-2; D is possibly TRBD1 (5 bases). The V gene's germline CDR1 is SGHVS and CDR2 FQNEAQ. CDR3 length equals 16 residues. The V and J ends lost 0 bases and 0 bases respectively, with 11 bases between them. CDR3 protein: CASSLALQAANYGYTF. DNA of the CDR3: TGTGCCAGCAGCTTAGCGTTACAGGCTGCTAACTATGGCTACACCTTC.